This TCR beta chain was profiled in a study of cytomegalovirus exposure and HLA in healthy donors. Regarding the study as a whole: A list of 164 TCR beta chains associated with cytomegalovirus was given. Rare TCR sequences dominated, though some public TCRs recurred in many donors. A highly shared variant cluster was judged a likely technical artifact. Among the most significant clusters, several appeared linked to common viral pathogens in a later analysis.

As to this clone: No antigen is known for it.

The PCR ran on 60 Vbeta and 13 Jbeta primers. Here immunoSEQ multiplex PCR was the method, and the copy in TCRdb shows in-frame clones only, minus some. The sample holds more than 50,000 clones; approximately 70% are singletons and the top ten take roughly a fifth. The ends were cut back, 3 bases at V and 4 bases at J, with 12 bases in the middle. Germline CDR1 is ENHRY and CDR2 is SYGVKD. This CDR3 has 14 residues. This receptor was obtained from a woman aged 55-75 years in good health and CMV-seropositive. The sample taken for sequencing was PBMCs. The J gene is TRBJ1-2, the V gene TRBV10-3; no definite D call. The CDR3 bases are TGTGCCATCAGTGAAGGCGGGGAAGGCTATGGCTACACCTTC. This encodes CAISEGGEGYGYTF.